Following are 20 T cell receptor beta chains from one sample sequenced in a study of blood T cell repertoires in COVID-19. TCRdb's copy holds only in-frame clones and misses some; the assay was immunoSEQ multiplex PCR. Among a few hundred thousand clones listed, roughly nine tenths were seen once. Sequencing input: peripheral blood. The receptor source for this set is a man between 40 and 49 years old with acute or convalescent COVID-19.

V gene TRBV14 combines with J gene TRBJ1-1, with TRBD1 matching over 7 bases. The length of the CDR3 is 15 residues. V was clipped by 4 bases and J by 6 bases; unmatched bases: 11. CDR1 SGHDN and CDR2 FVKESK come from the germline V gene. CDR3 in DNA: TGTGCCAGCAGCCTGCCAGACAGGGTCCCTCCTGAAGCTTTCTTT. Translation gives CASSLPDRVPPEAFF.

V is TRBV28 and J is TRBJ1-2; TRBD1 matches at 10 bases. The CDR3 loop spans 15 amino acids. Losses at the gene ends were 5 bases for V and 4 bases for J; bases not matched to a gene: 7. Germline CDR1 MDHEN, CDR2 SYDVKM. CDR3 coding DNA: TGTGCCAGCAGTACTTTGACAGGGGGCAGCTATGGCTACACCTTC. Protein: CASSTLTGGSYGYTF.

V is TRBV9 and J is TRBJ2-1; 8 nucleotides match TRBD2. V was pared by 6 bases and J by 8 bases, with 13 bases of the junction left unmatched. Germline CDR1 reads SGDLS; CDR2 reads YYNGEE. CDR3 length: 15 residues. Here the CDR3 DNA reads TGTGCCAGCAAGGGCGGGGGGACCGGAATAGATGAGCAGTTCTTC. Its translation: CASKGGGTGIDEQFF.

The V call is TRBV13, the J call TRBJ1-1; TRBD1 matches 12 bases. The germline CDR1 and CDR2 sequences are PRHDT and FYEKMQ (reference sequence). The CDR3 is made up of 21 amino acids. The V and J ends lost 2 bases and 1 base, in that order; junction bases with no gene match: 17. In DNA, the CDR3 is TGTGCCAGCAGCTTAACCCGGGACAGGGGGCGCGAGTCGCTACAGAACACTGAAGCTTTCTTT. Encoded protein: CASSLTRDRGRESLQNTEAFF.

This sequence joins TRBV5-4 and TRBJ1-2, with D possibly being TRBD1 (5 bases). This CDR3 region has 16 residues. Germline V lookup: CDR1 SGHNT, CDR2 YYREEE (reference sequence). The germline V and J ends were trimmed by 1 base and 1 base, with 14 bases remaining between them. The CDR3 loop is CASSLFETDLNYGYTF. CDR3 sequence (DNA): TGTGCCAGCAGCTTGTTCGAGACAGATCTTAACTATGGCTACACCTTC.

The CDR3 nucleotides are TGTGCCAGCAGCGCGTCAACAGGGGTGCGGGAGCCCCAGCATTTT. Translated: CASSASTGVREPQHF. V is TRBV9 and J is TRBJ1-5; 7 bases line up with TRBD1. J gave up 8 bases and V 3 bases, and 11 bases lay outside the gene matches. The CDR3 sequence is 15 residues long. Per germline, CDR1 SGDLS and CDR2 YYNGEE.

The V and J genes are TRBV5-1 and TRBJ2-7; TRBD2 matches 10 bases. From germline, CDR1 is SGHRS and CDR2 YFSETQ. The CDR3 is 18 residues long. V lost 0 bases to trimming and J lost 2 bases; unmatched junction nucleotides: 11. CDR3 residues: CASSLGPTGTSVPYEQYF. The CDR3 nucleotides are TGCGCCAGCAGCTTGGGTCCAACCGGGACTAGCGTTCCCTACGAGCAGTACTTC.

As to this clone: The sample has other DNA sequences that encode this CDR3 too. The V call is TRBV5-1, the J call TRBJ1-5; no firm D call. The CDR3 is 15 amino acids. Trimming pared 0 bases from V and 2 bases from J, leaving 9 bases between. Germline CDR1 SGHRS, CDR2 YFSETQ. In DNA, the CDR3 is TGCGCCAGCAGCTTGGGCGGCTTGGGCAATCAGCCCCAGCATTTT. This encodes CASSLGGLGNQPQHF.

This chain connects TRBV18 to TRBJ2-7; D gene uncertain. Trimming removed 0 bases at V and 5 bases at J, with 11 bases between. CDR3 length equals 14 residues. The germline V gene has CDR1 KGHSH and CDR2 LQKENI. The CDR3 nucleotides read TGTGCCAGCTCACCACCAGTACAGACGAACGAGCAGTACTTC. Its translation: CASSPPVQTNEQYF.

This chain connects TRBV5-6 to TRBJ2-3; 7 positions agree with TRBD2. CDR1 is SGHDT, CDR2 YYEEEE, per germline. Trimming took 4 bases from V and 6 from J; bases not matched to a gene: 11. This CDR3 contains 15 residues. The CDR3 region is CASSRGIGGTDTQYF. CDR3 in DNA: TGTGCCAGCAGCCGGGGGATCGGGGGGACGGATACGCAGTATTTT.

CDR3 bases: TGCAGCGTTGAAGGGTTCGGCGGGACTGGAAACACCATATATTTT. This encodes CSVEGFGGTGNTIYF. The rearrangement uses TRBV29-1 and TRBJ1-3, with D hard to call. The CDR3 runs to 15 residues. Germline V gene lookup returns CDR1 SQVTM and CDR2 ANQGSEA. Trimming took off 1 base at V and 2 bases at J, with 12 bases between the two ends.

The chain carries TRBV14 and TRBJ1-4; D is unresolved. Germline V gene sequence: CDR1 SGHDN, CDR2 FVKESK. There are 15 residues in the CDR3. Trimming took 6 bases from V and 0 from J, leaving 11 bases between them. The chain's CDR3 is CASSQAGTTNEKLFF. The CDR3 DNA follows: TGTGCCAGCAGTCAGGCGGGGACAACTAATGAAAAACTGTTTTTT.

As DNA, the CDR3 is TGTGCCAGCTCACCAACTAGACAGGGGACAATGAACACTGAAGCTTTCTTT. Amino acid sequence: CASSPTRQGTMNTEAFF. V usage is TRBV18 and J usage is TRBJ1-1; the match to TRBD1 covers 8 bases. The V gene's germline CDR1 is KGHSH and CDR2 LQKENI. The CDR3 has 17 residues. J gave up 0 bases and V 2 bases, and 8 bases lay outside the gene matches.

The chain couples TRBV27 to TRBJ2-7; 7 bases are shared with TRBD1. The CDR3 has 14 amino acids. Germline CDR1 MNHEY, CDR2 SMNVEV (reference sequence). V was clipped by 3 bases and J by 3 bases; unmatched bases: 5. The CDR3 nucleotides read TGTGCCAGCAGTTTTGGCAGGGGGATCTACGAGCAGTACTTC. Translation gives CASSFGRGIYEQYF.

The V call is TRBV27, the J call TRBJ2-2; 7 nucleotides align to TRBD1. V lost 3 bases, J lost 5 bases, and 9 bases stayed unmatched. CDR1 is MNHEY, CDR2 SMNVEV, per germline (reference sequence). There are 16 residues in the CDR3. Written as DNA, the CDR3 is TGTGCCAGCAGTTTCGTAGACAGGGCTGGGACCGGGGAGCTGTTTTTT. Translated: CASSFVDRAGTGELFF.

This clone came up once. This CDR3 reads CASSHSGLAGTYEQYF. The CDR3 nucleotides read TGTGCCAGCAGTCACTCCGGACTAGCGGGGACGTACGAGCAGTACTTC. V and J are TRBV27 and TRBJ2-7, with 12 bases lining up with TRBD2. The length of the CDR3 is 16 residues. The germline V gene has CDR1 MNHEY and CDR2 SMNVEV (reference sequence). Trimming removed 5 bases from V and 4 bases from J; junction bases left unmatched: 9.

This chain joins TRBV10-1 and TRBJ2-3; D gene unclear. The CDR3 covers 15 residues. The V end was cut by 3 bases, the J end by 4 bases, with 14 bases between. CDR1 is WNHNN and CDR2 is SYGVQD in the germline V gene (reference sequence). The CDR3 loop is CASSDGGSFADTQYF. The CDR3 nucleotides are TGCGCCAGCAGTGACGGCGGCAGCTTCGCAGATACGCAGTATTTT.

The genes are TRBV19 and TRBJ2-2; tentative D call: TRBD2 (6 bases). Germline V gene lookup returns CDR1 LNHDA and CDR2 SQIVND (reference sequence). V dropped 6 bases and J dropped 1 base, with 9 bases sitting between them. The CDR3 has 14 amino acids. The CDR3 DNA reads as TGTGCCAGTAGGGGGACTGGGAACACCGGGGAGCTGTTTTTT. Its protein product is CASRGTGNTGELFF.

The chain carries TRBV2 and TRBJ1-1; the match to TRBD1 covers 7 bases. The CDR3 covers 15 residues. Germline V gene lookup returns CDR1 SNHLY and CDR2 FYNNEI. V shed 3 bases, J shed 0 bases, and the junction held 4 bases outside the gene matches. The CDR3 reads CASSETGYMNTEAFF. The CDR3 DNA follows: TGTGCCAGCAGTGAGACAGGGTATATGAACACTGAAGCTTTCTTT.

V is TRBV4-3 and J is TRBJ1-1; TRBD1 might be the D (5 bases). V dropped 0 bases and J dropped 5 bases, with 7 bases sitting between them. The germline V gene encodes CDR1 LGHNA and CDR2 YSLEER. The CDR3 runs 13 residues. The CDR3 nucleotides read TGCGCCAGCAGCCAAGAGGGGCAGACTGAAGCTTTCTTT. Protein sequence: CASSQEGQTEAFF.